Sequencing of this T cell receptor (beta chain) was carried out in a study of shared clonotypes between healthy human individuals. Study details: CD4 naive and CD4 memory each took three plates per donor, while CD8 naive took two and CD8 memory one.

Turning to this clone: Other DNA sequences in the same sample also yield this CDR3.

Naive-designated CD8 cells lacked CD45RO, were positively enriched for CCR7, and omitted terminally differentiated effector memory CD45RA+ cells. Participating donors were healthy, HIV-negative adults free of recent acute infections or vaccinations. Profiling relied on immunoSEQ multiplex PCR, and the TCRdb table lists in-frame clones only, not all of them. The sample lists some 600,000 clones, about 95% seen once, with about 0.12% in the top ten. Germline CDR1 reads MNHEY; CDR2 reads SMNVEV (reference sequence). The CDR3 spans 13 residues. Between the trimmed V and J ends, which lost 3 bases and 2 bases, there was a span of 2 bases.

Sequencing was carried out using naive CD8+ T cells sorted from blood. This sequence was found in a woman in her thirties in good health. V and J are TRBV27 and TRBJ2-6; no clear D. CDR3 amino acids: CASSLTGANVLTF. CDR3 DNA: TGTGCCAGCAGTTTGACTGGGGCCAACGTCCTGACTTTC.